This T cell receptor beta chain originates from a study of beta chain features in type 1 diabetes. General study points: Type 1 diabetes patients had moderately but significantly shorter TCRB CDR3s in all four CD4+ subsets.

Sequenced material consisted of expressed TCRB transcripts (all of the isolated RNA was reverse transcribed). Assay used: immunoSEQ multiplex PCR; TCRdb lists only in-frame clones, some missing. The table shows about 370,000 clones, with 8% to 10% occurring only once. Germline lookup yields CDR1 SGHTA and CDR2 FQGNSA. J lost 8 bases, V lost 2 bases, and 6 bases had no gene match. This CDR3 region has 14 residues. As regards this clone: No antigen is known for it.

The clonotype comes from a man in his thirties or forties with type 1 diabetes. The specimen was central memory CD4+ T cells from blood. The rearrangement uses TRBV7-2 and TRBJ2-1, with 7 bases that match TRBD1. The CDR3 loop reads CASSLRTGEDEQFF. The CDR3 region has the DNA TGTGCCAGCAGCTTACGGACAGGAGAGGATGAGCAGTTCTTC.